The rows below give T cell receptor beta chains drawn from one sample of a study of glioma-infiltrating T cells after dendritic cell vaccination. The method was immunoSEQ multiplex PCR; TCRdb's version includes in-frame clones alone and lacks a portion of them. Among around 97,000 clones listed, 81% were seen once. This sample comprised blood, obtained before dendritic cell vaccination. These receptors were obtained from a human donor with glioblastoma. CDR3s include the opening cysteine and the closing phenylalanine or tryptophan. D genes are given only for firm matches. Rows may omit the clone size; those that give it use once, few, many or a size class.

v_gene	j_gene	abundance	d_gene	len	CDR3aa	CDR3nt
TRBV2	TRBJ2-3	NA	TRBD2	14	CASTELAGQDTQYF	TGTGCCAGCACTGAACTAGCGGGGCAAGATACGCAGTATTTT
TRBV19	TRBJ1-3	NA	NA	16	CASMPNRDRGGNTIYF	TGTGCCAGTATGCCGAACCGGGATCGGGGGGGAAACACCATATATTTT
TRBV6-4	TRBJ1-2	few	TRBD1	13	CASSGQGVGGYTF	TGTGCCAGCAGTGGACAGGGGGTCGGGGGCTACACCTTC
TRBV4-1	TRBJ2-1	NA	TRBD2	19	CASSQGAAGEKSTSNEQFF	TGCGCCAGCAGCCAAGGCGCAGCGGGGGAGAAATCCACTTCCAATGAGCAGTTCTTC
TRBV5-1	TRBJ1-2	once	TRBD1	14	CASSLGQDHYGYTF	TGCGCCAGCAGCCTGGGACAGGACCACTATGGCTACACCTTC
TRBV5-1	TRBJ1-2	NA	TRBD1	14	CASSWTGADYGYTF	TGCGCCAGCAGCTGGACAGGGGCGGACTATGGCTACACCTTC
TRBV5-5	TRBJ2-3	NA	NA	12	CASSFRSDTQYF	TGTGCCAGCAGCTTCCGGTCAGATACGCAGTATTTT
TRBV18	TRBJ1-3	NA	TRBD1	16	CASLRGGRFSGNTIYF	TGTGCCAGCCTCCGAGGGGGCAGATTCTCTGGAAACACCATATATTTT
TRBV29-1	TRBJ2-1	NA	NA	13	CSVAMQGGNEQFF	TGCAGCGTTGCGATGCAGGGGGGTAATGAGCAGTTCTTC
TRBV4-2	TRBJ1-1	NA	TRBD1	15	CASSQADRGDTEAFF	TGTGCCAGCAGCCAGGCCGACAGGGGGGACACTGAAGCTTTCTTT
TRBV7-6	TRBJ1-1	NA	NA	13	CASSSGVNTEAFF	TGTGCCAGCAGCTCGGGGGTGAACACTGAAGCTTTCTTT
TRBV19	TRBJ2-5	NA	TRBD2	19	CASKTHWTTSGGPQETQYF	TGTGCCAGTAAGACCCATTGGACGACTAGCGGGGGGCCTCAGGAGACCCAGTACTTC
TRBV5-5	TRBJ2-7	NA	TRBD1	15	CASYSNNRGNYEQYF	TGTGCCAGCTACTCGAATAACAGGGGGAACTACGAGCAGTACTTC
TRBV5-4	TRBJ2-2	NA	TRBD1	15	CASSKNRGDTGELFF	TGTGCCAGCAGCAAAAACAGGGGTGACACCGGGGAGCTGTTTTTT
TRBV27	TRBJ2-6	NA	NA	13	CASSPPGANVLTF	TGTGCCAGCAGTCCCCCAGGGGCCAACGTCCTGACTTTC
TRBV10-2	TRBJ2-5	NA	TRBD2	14	CASTVAGGQETQYF	TGCGCCAGCACCGTAGCGGGGGGGCAAGAGACCCAGTACTTC
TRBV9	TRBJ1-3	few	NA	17	CASSVGRDSTSGNTIYF	TGTGCCAGCAGCGTAGGGAGAGACAGTACGTCTGGAAACACCATATATTTT
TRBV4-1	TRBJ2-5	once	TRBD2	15	CASSQVGLAGETQYF	TGCGCCAGCAGCCAAGTAGGACTAGCGGGAGAGACCCAGTACTTC
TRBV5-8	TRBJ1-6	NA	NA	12	CASSSPPSPLHF	TGTGCCAGCAGCTCCCCCCCGTCACCCCTCCACTTT
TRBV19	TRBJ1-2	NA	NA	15	CASSSLGTGGYGYTF	TGTGCCAGTAGTAGCCTCGGGACGGGGGGCTATGGCTACACCTTC
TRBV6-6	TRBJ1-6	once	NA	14	CASSYSQGFDTLHF	TGTGCCAGCAGTTACTCGCAGGGTTTCGACACCCTCCACTTT
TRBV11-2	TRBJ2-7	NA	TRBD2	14	CASSSSGGNYEQYF	TGTGCCAGCAGCTCCTCGGGGGGGAACTACGAGCAGTACTTC
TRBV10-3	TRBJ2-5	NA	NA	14	CAISVVGAGETQYF	TGTGCCATCAGTGTCGTGGGGGCAGGGGAGACCCAGTACTTC
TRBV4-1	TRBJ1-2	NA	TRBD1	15	CASSQALQGTWGYTF	TGCGCCAGCAGCCAAGCCCTACAGGGGACGTGGGGCTACACCTTC
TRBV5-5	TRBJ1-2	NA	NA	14	CASSLVQGLDGYTF	TGTGCCAGCAGCTTGGTGCAGGGTCTGGATGGCTACACCTTC
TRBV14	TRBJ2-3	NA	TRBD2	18	CASSQDHGTSGETDTQYF	TGTGCCAGCAGCCAAGATCACGGGACTAGCGGGGAAACAGATACGCAGTATTTT
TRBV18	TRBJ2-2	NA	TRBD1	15	CASSADRGRDGELFF	TGTGCCAGCTCAGCGGACAGGGGGCGCGACGGGGAGCTGTTTTTT
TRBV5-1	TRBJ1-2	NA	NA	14	CASSLAGRGDGYTF	TGCGCCAGCAGCTTGGCCGGGCGGGGAGATGGCTACACCTTC